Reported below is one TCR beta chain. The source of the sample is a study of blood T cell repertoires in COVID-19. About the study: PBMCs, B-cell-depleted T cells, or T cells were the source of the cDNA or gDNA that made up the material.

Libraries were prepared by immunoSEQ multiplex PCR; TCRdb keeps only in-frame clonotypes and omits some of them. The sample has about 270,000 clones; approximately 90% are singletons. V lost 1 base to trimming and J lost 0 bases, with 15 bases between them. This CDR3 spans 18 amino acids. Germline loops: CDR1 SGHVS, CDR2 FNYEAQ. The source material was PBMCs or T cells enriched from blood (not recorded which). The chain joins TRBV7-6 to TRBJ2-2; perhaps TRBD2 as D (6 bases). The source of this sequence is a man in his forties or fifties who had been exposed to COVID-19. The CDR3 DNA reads TGTGCCAGCAGCTTAGTTTCTAGCGAGGATCCGAACACCGGGGAGCTGTTTTTT. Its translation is CASSLVSSEDPNTGELFF.